What follows are 31 T cell receptor beta chains derived from one specimen sequenced in a study of blood T cells in healthy people across ages. Primers used in a second PCR of about 7 to 12 cycles were a sample-barcoded 5' primer and a J-beta primer mix. Each CDR3 protein is one row after TCRdb ran MiXCR on the 5' RACE reads. The top ten hold about 7.7% of the sample, which has about 1,800,000 distinct CDR3 sequences, over 25% seen once. The sample consisted of blood. The origin of the receptors is a woman aged 25 to 39 in good health.

This chain uses TRBV29-1 with TRBJ1-1; no clear D. This CDR3 spans 13 amino acids. Germline V gives CDR1 SQVTM, CDR2 ANQGSEA. V was pared by 1 base and J by 5 bases, with 11 bases between. The CDR3 DNA reads TGCAGCGTTGAAGGGCGGGCCGTGACTGAAGCTTTCTTT. Its protein is CSVEGRAVTEAFF.

A word on this clonotype: This may be a read error, as it is one base from a much larger clone. This chain joins TRBV7-9 and TRBJ2-7; D gene uncertain. CDR1 is SEHNR and CDR2 is FQNEAQ in the germline V gene (reference sequence). The CDR3 runs to 13 residues. The CDR3 DNA sequence: TGTGCCAGCAGAGCCGGGTCCTCCTACGAGGAGTACTTC. Protein: CASRAGSSYEEYF.

In its sample, this clonotype was seen many times. V gene TRBV7-2 combines with J gene TRBJ2-1, with TRBD2 matching 9 bases. The length of the CDR3 is 14 residues. The junction had 6 bases not matched to a gene; V was cut back by 6 bases and J by 6 bases. Germline CDR1 and CDR2: SGHTA and FQGNSA. CDR3 nucleotides: TGTGCCAGCAGGACTAGCGGTATGGGCAATGAGCAGTTCTTC. Translating gives CASRTSGMGNEQFF.

The chain joins TRBV9 to TRBJ1-4; a weak D match, TRBD1 (5 bases). The CDR3 is 14 amino acids. V gave up 0 bases and J gave up 8 bases, with 11 bases separating them. Germline CDR1 is SGDLS and CDR2 is YYNGEE. CDR3 region: CASSVGGSGEKLFF. In DNA form, the CDR3 reads TGTGCCAGCAGCGTAGGGGGTTCAGGGGAAAAACTGTTTTTT.

The chain has TRBV7-6 and TRBJ2-5; the D gene is possibly TRBD2 (6 bases). The J call may be mistaken, given a closer DNA end match to TRBJ2-7. CDR1 and CDR2 (germline): SGHVS, FNYEAQ. CDR3 size: 15 residues. For the CDR3, the DNA is TGTGCCAGCAGCTTCCGGGCGGGGAACCTTTACGAGCAGTACTTC. Translation gives CASSFRAGNLYEQYF.

The chain employs TRBV9 and TRBJ1-2; D gene ambiguous. The CDR3 totals 13 residues. The germline CDR1 and CDR2 sequences are SGDLS and YYNGEE. V was clipped by 1 base and J by 4 bases, with 8 bases between them. The CDR3 bases are TGTGCCAGCAGCGTAAACCCCGGCTATGGCTACACCTTC. Translating it yields CASSVNPGYGYTF. The full variable domain, completed using reference TRBV9 and TRBJ1-2, is DSGVTQTPKHLITATGQRVTLRCSPRSGDLSVYWYQQSLDQGLQFLIQYYNGEERAKGNILERFSAQQFPDLHSELNLSSLELGDSALYFCASSVNPGYGYTFGSGTRLTVV.

The rearrangement links TRBV27 to TRBJ1-1; D gene unclear. Between the trimmed V and J ends, which lost 6 bases and 0 bases, there was a span of 11 bases. The CDR3 sequence is 14 residues long. The germline CDR1 and CDR2 sequences are MNHEY and SMNVEV (reference sequence). The CDR3 coding sequence is TGTGCCAGCAGGAAGGCAGGCTTGAACACTGAAGCTTTCTTT. It is translated as CASRKAGLNTEAFF.

This clonotype came up a few times. The chain recombines TRBV2 with TRBJ1-4, with D unclear. From germline, CDR1 is SNHLY and CDR2 FYNNEI. This CDR3 contains 15 residues. V was shortened by 6 bases and J by 2 bases, with 13 bases between the two germline ends. This chain's CDR3 is CASRDMTVTNEKLFF. Here the CDR3 DNA reads TGTGCCAGCAGGGATATGACGGTTACTAATGAAAAACTGTTTTTT. The full variable domain, its missing parts supplied by reference TRBV2 and TRBJ1-4, is EPEVTQTPSHQVTQMGQEVILRCVPISNHLYFYWYRQILGQKVEFLVSFYNNEISEKSEIFDDQFSVERPDGSNFTLKIRSTKLEDSAMYFCASRDMTVTNEKLFFGSGTQLSVL.

This clonotype was seen repeatedly, ten times or more. The gene calls are TRBV12-3 or TRBV12-4 and TRBJ2-7; 9 bases agree with TRBD2. CDR3 size: 16 residues. V dropped 3 bases and J dropped 7; count of bases not matched to a gene: 13. The CDR3 sequence: CASSFRSSGKSREQYF. In nucleotides, the CDR3 is TGTGCCAGCAGTTTCCGCTCTAGCGGGAAATCGAGAGAGCAGTACTTC.

The J gene is TRBJ2-1, the V gene TRBV7-6, with TRBD2 matching over 11 bases. CDR1 and CDR2 from the germline V gene are SGHVS and FNYEAQ. Trimming at V came to 1 base and at J to 8 bases, leaving 7 bases not matched to a gene. The CDR3 runs to 16 residues. In DNA form, the CDR3 reads TGTGCCAGCAGCTTAGTAAAGACTAGCGGGGACTATGAGCAGTTCTTC. Encoded protein: CASSLVKTSGDYEQFF.

The chain recombines TRBV6-6 with TRBJ2-7, with D possibly TRBD2 on 7 matching bases. This CDR3 is 15 amino acids long. Germline CDR1 MNHNY, CDR2 SVGAGI (reference sequence). Trimming took off 2 bases at V and 4 bases at J, with 15 bases between the two ends. In DNA form, the CDR3 reads TGTGCCAGCAGTTACCTGGGGCGGGGGCGATACGAGCAGTACTTC. Translation: CASSYLGRGRYEQYF.

This clonotype was detected a few times. The junction departs from the called germline gene at one end, perhaps through a read error. The chain is built from TRBV27 and TRBJ1-5; a weak D match, TRBD1 (5 bases). The germline V gene encodes CDR1 MNHEY and CDR2 SMNVEV (reference sequence). The CDR3 extends over 15 amino acids. The CDR3 here is CASSPTGDGGQPRHF. Here the CDR3 DNA reads TGTGCCAGCAGCCCCACCGGGGACGGAGGTCAGCCCCGGCATTTT.

At least ten counts were recorded for this clonotype. J is TRBJ1-2 and V is TRBV2; D gene uncertain. The CDR3 loop spans 13 amino acids. Trimming removed 6 bases from V and 9 bases from J, with 17 bases in between. Germline V gene data show CDR1 as SNHLY and CDR2 as FYNNEI. In DNA form, the CDR3 reads TGTGCCAGCAGAACTTCAACCCCGGGAAGCTACACCTTC. The encoded protein is CASRTSTPGSYTF.

This chain connects TRBV4-1 to TRBJ2-7, with no clear D. Germline V CDR1 and CDR2: MGHRA, YSYEKL. Trimming took 0 bases from V and 3 from J, leaving 12 bases between them. The CDR3 is 15 amino acids. The chain's CDR3 is CASSQDQKGCYEQYF. The CDR3 nucleotides read TGCGCCAGCAGCCAAGATCAGAAAGGGTGCTACGAGCAGTACTTC.

Only a few counts were recorded for this clonotype. The gene calls are TRBV15 and TRBJ2-1; no definite D call. There are 12 residues in the CDR3. Trimming pared 0 bases from V and 10 bases from J, leaving 7 bases between. The germline CDR1 and CDR2 sequences are LNHNV and YYDKDF (reference sequence). CDR3 in DNA: TGTGCCACCAGCAGAGATCTTAACGAGCAGTTCTTC. Amino acid sequence: CATSRDLNEQFF. The variable domain in full, completed from reference TRBV15 and TRBJ2-1, reads DAMVIQNPRYQVTQFGKPVTLSCSQTLNHNVMYWYQQKSSQAPKLLFHYYDKDFNNEADTPDNFQSRRPNTSFCFLDIRSPGLGDTAMYLCATSRDLNEQFFGPGTRLTVL.

Remarks on this clonotype: One end of the junction fails to match germline, which may point to a read error. This chain links TRBV5-1 with TRBJ2-5; 12 bases fit TRBD1. The J call is in doubt because the DNA end fits TRBJ2-7 better. The CDR3 runs 18 residues. Looked up from germline, CDR1 is SGHRS and CDR2 is YFSETQ. CDR3 in amino acids: CASNLAGTGGAATYEQYF. The CDR3, as DNA: TGCGCCAGCAACTTGGCCGGGACAGGGGGCGCGGCCACCTACGAGCAGTACTTC.

The chain joins TRBV12-3 or TRBV12-4 to TRBJ2-3; D is possibly TRBD1 (6 bases). V lost 6 bases to trimming and J lost 7 bases, with 14 bases between them. The CDR3 covers 13 residues. For the CDR3, the DNA is TGTGCCAGCAGGAGGCAACAGGGAAATACGCAGTATTTT. Translation: CASRRQQGNTQYF.

The V and J genes are TRBV7-9 and TRBJ1-1; TRBD1 agrees at 9 bases. J was trimmed by 1 base and V by 4 bases; bases with no gene match: 4. This CDR3 has 15 amino acids. Germline V lookup: CDR1 SEHNR, CDR2 FQNEAQ (reference sequence). The CDR3 DNA is TGTGCCAGCAGCTCCTTACAGGGGGCGAACACTGAAGCTTTCTTT. This gives the protein CASSSLQGANTEAFF.

The rearrangement joins TRBV5-1 to TRBJ2-7, with 8 positions matching TRBD1. After removal of 8 bases from V and 2 bases from J, the junction contained 18 bases not matched to a gene. Germline values: CDR1 SGHRS, CDR2 YFSETQ. The CDR3 spans 17 residues. The CDR3 is CASFPGTGTGGTYEQYF. The DNA of the CDR3 is TGCGCCAGTTTCCCTGGGACAGGCACCGGGGGAACCTACGAGCAGTACTTC.

This clonotype was seen only a few times. The gene calls are TRBV7-3 and TRBJ2-7; 7 bases match TRBD1. The CDR3 covers 14 residues. Germline V gene data show CDR1 as SGHTA and CDR2 as FQGTGA. Trimming at V came to 5 bases and at J to 4 bases, leaving 8 bases not matched to a gene. CDR3 region: CASSPEGALYEQYF. CDR3 sequence (DNA): TGTGCCAGCAGCCCCGAGGGGGCTCTTTACGAGCAGTACTTC.

This clonotype has only a few counts. For the CDR3, the DNA is TGTGCCAGCAGCCAAGGGTCTAGCGGGGGGGCCTTATGGTACGAGCAGTACTTC. This translates into CASSQGSSGGALWYEQYF. The chain joins TRBV14 to TRBJ2-7; TRBD2 agrees at 12 bases. Germline trimming cut 1 base from V and 4 bases from J; bases unmatched to any gene: 11. The CDR3 contains 18 residues. CDR1 and CDR2 from the germline V gene are SGHDN and FVKESK.

CDR3 region: CASRSMPQGLAGHEQFF. The CDR3 region has the DNA TGTGCAAGTCGCTCAATGCCCCAGGGGTTGGCGGGGCATGAGCAGTTCTTC. This sequence joins TRBV12-2 and TRBJ2-1; TRBD1 is taken as the D call from the table, unchecked against the DNA. TRBV12-2 is termed a pseudogene. This CDR3 spans 17 amino acids.

This clonotype came up many times. This chain links TRBV9 with TRBJ2-7; TRBD2 is a possible D gene (5 bases). Deletions cut 0 bases from V and 2 bases from J, with 12 bases between. The CDR3 loop spans 15 amino acids. Germline V gene sequence: CDR1 SGDLS, CDR2 YYNGEE. CDR3 in DNA: TGTGCCAGCAGCGTAGAAGGGTCGGAGGCCTACGAGCAGTACTTC. Its protein is CASSVEGSEAYEQYF.

V gene TRBV5-1 combines with J gene TRBJ2-1; D not resolved. The CDR3 contains 15 residues. V was trimmed by 5 bases and J by 5 bases, leaving 17 bases between them. From germline, CDR1 is SGHRS and CDR2 YFSETQ. For the CDR3, the DNA is TGCGCCAGCAGACCTCTCTTAGGCCCCAACAATGAGCAGTTCTTC. Translating gives CASRPLLGPNNEQFF.

The rearrangement uses TRBV5-1 and TRBJ2-7, with D perhaps matching TRBD1 (5 bases). This CDR3 has 17 residues. Germline-derived CDR1 and CDR2 are SGHRS and YFSETQ. V lost 0 bases and J 2 bases, leaving 18 bases between the germline ends. The CDR3: CASSLASGHPGTYEQYF. In DNA, the CDR3 is TGCGCCAGCAGCTTGGCTTCTGGACATCCTGGCACCTACGAGCAGTACTTC.

Concerning this clonotype: A much larger clonotype is one base distant, so this may be a read error. The gene calls are TRBV6-5 and TRBJ2-1, with D maybe TRBD2 (5 bases). Trimming took off 5 bases at V and 12 bases at J, with 14 bases between the two ends. The CDR3 runs to 12 residues. Germline CDR1 MNHEY, CDR2 SVGAGI. CDR3 protein: CASSPPTGGQFF. The CDR3 DNA follows: TGTGCCAGCAGTCCCCCGACCGGAGGGCAGTTCTTC.

This clonotype was counted ten times or more. V gene TRBV5-6 combines with J gene TRBJ2-7; D gene ambiguous. This CDR3 has 14 amino acids. The V end lost 0 bases, the J end lost 2 bases, and 9 bases lay between the germline ends. Germline loops: CDR1 SGHDT, CDR2 YYEEEE. CDR3 bases: TGTGCCAGCAGCTTGGGCAGCCTGACCTACGAGCAGTACTTC. This codes for CASSLGSLTYEQYF.

This clonotype was observed many times. This may come from a read error, since a much larger clone is one base off. The gene calls are TRBV9 and TRBJ2-6; 7 nucleotides match TRBD1. From germline, CDR1 is SGDLS and CDR2 YYNGEE. The CDR3 sequence is 15 residues long. This chain's CDR3 is CASSRQGSGANVRTF. Written as DNA, the CDR3 is TGTGCCAGCAGCAGACAGGGCTCTGGGGCCAACGTCCGGACTTTC.

This clonotype has a handful of counts. The chain combines TRBV6-5 with TRBJ1-5, with TRBD1 matching 7 bases. V trimming: 0 bases; J trimming: 0 bases; junction bases outside the gene matches: 8. Germline CDR1 reads MNHEY; CDR2 reads SVGAGI. This CDR3 is 18 amino acids long. The CDR3 DNA is TGTGCCAGCAGTTACTCCCCCCAGGGGGGGTATAGCAATCAGCCCCAGCATTTT. It yields the protein CASSYSPQGGYSNQPQHF.

This clonotype came up many times. V usage is TRBV20-1 and J usage is TRBJ1-2, with a weak D call TRBD1 (5 bases). The germline V and J ends were trimmed by 3 bases and 2 bases, with 13 bases remaining between them. This CDR3 region has 14 residues. Germline V gene lookup returns CDR1 DFQATT and CDR2 SNEGSKA (reference sequence). CDR3 sequence (DNA): TGCAGTGCTAGGGTGCAGGGCACCAACTATGGCTACACCTTC. Encoded protein: CSARVQGTNYGYTF.

This clonotype was counted a few times. This chain uses TRBV5-6 with TRBJ2-6; D gene ambiguous. Trimming took 2 bases from V and 4 from J, leaving 10 bases between them. CDR1 is SGHDT and CDR2 is YYEEEE in the germline V gene. This CDR3 region has 15 residues. The CDR3 nucleotides read TGTGCCAGCAGCTTTTCGGCTTCCGGGGCCAACGTCCTGACTTTC. It encodes CASSFSASGANVLTF.